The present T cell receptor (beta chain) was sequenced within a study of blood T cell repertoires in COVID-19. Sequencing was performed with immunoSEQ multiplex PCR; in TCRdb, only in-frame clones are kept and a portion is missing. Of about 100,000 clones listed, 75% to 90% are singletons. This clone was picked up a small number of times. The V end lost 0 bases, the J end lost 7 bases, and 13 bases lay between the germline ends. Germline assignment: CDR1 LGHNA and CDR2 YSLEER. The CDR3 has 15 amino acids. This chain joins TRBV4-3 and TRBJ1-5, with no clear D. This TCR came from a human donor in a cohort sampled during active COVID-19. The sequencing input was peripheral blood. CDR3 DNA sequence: TGCGCCAGCAGCCAAGAGTTGGGCAGGAGGCAGCCCCAGCATTTT. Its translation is CASSQELGRRQPQHF.